This T cell receptor beta chain emerged from a study of cytomegalovirus exposure and HLA in healthy donors. The repertoire was sequenced with immunoSEQ multiplex PCR; TCRdb's copy has only in-frame clones and lacks some. The sample has over 120,000 clones; about 91% are singletons. With 8 bases removed from V and 6 bases from J, the gap between germline ends came to 9 bases. The germline gives CDR1 SEHNR, CDR2 FQNEAQ (reference sequence). There are 11 residues in the CDR3. J is TRBJ2-3 and V is TRBV7-9; D not resolved. This sequence originates from a woman aged 18-29 years in good health and CMV-seropositive. Sequenced input: PBMCs. The CDR3 coding sequence is TGTGCCAGCTATGTCGTGGATACGCAGTATTTT. This translates into CASYVVDTQYF.